A selection of T cell receptor beta chains follows, all from one sample in a study of response to subunit inactivated influenza vaccine. TCRdb analysed the RT-PCR reads with MiXCR anew, one entry per CDR3 protein. The repertoire holds approximately 530,000 distinct CDR3 sequences, with 6% to 9% as singletons. The sample consisted of PBMCs from blood, taken about 24 months after vaccination. All receptors come from a man aged 50-75 years who received an inactivated influenza vaccine. The CDR3 runs from the conserved cysteine through the conserved F or W. The order of the fields is CDR3 length, V gene, CDR3 protein.

>16|TRBV25-1
CASSESRPGSGYGYTF
>14|TRBV5-5
CASSAGIVSYEQYF
>16|TRBV4-3
CASSPEVRDRVNEQFF
>17|TRBV12-3/TRBV12-4
CASSLRAGGPSYNEQFF
>15|TRBV5-6
CASSSLEIRGTEAFF
>16|TRBV7-2
CASSWDISASTDTQYF
>12|TRBV20-1
CSARDLVGELFF
>18|TRBV2
CASRDLGQGARGNQPQHF
>14|TRBV5-6
CAIGPGTLSGELFF
>18|TRBV24-1
CATSDPDSGVGAYNEQFF
>13|TRBV21-1
CASSIEGEVEQYF
>15|TRBV15
CATSSPITGGETQYF
>12|TRBV6-1
CASSETRREAFF
>13|TRBV27
CARGGQFNQPQHF
>13|TRBV2
CASSGGAADIQYF